The clone carrying this TCR beta chain was detected ten times or more. No antigen is known for it. The beta constant-region primer was an equimolar mix of two oligonucleotides covering TRBC1 and TRBC2. Ligated cDNA was amplified by four rounds of PCR with nested alpha and beta constant-region primers and SP2. TCRdb reanalysed the UMI-ligation and nested PCR reads using MiXCR and keeps one entry per CDR3 protein. The sample carries roughly 100,000 distinct CDR3 sequences, roughly 15% recorded once. Sequential positive selection took CD4 T cells first, then CD8 T cells. The data stem from a study of naive and memory T cell subsets. Findings and limits, study-wide: Naive repertoires, especially CD8, held a few larger clonotypes, possibly memory cells re-expressing CD45RA. Gini index rose across naive, CM, EM and EMRA in CD4 and CD8.

This TCR was recovered from a human donor in good health. The sequenced material came from naive CD8+ T cells from blood.

DNA of the CDR3: TGTGCCAGCCTACCTGACAGATTAAACACTGAAGCTTTCTTT. Protein product: CASLPDRLNTEAFF. The chain joins TRBV19 to TRBJ1-1; the D gene is possibly TRBD1 (5 bases). Trimming removed 9 bases at V and 2 bases at J, with 16 bases between. CDR1 is LNHDA, CDR2 SQIVND, per germline (reference sequence). There are 14 residues in the CDR3.